The 21 T cell receptor beta chains below all came from one sample that was sequenced in a study of blood T cell repertoires in COVID-19. The protocol was immunoSEQ multiplex PCR, while the TCRdb copy is restricted to in-frame clones and leaves out a portion. The sample shows approximately 470,000 clones, roughly 87% of them seen only once. The specimen was PBMCs or T cells enriched from blood (not recorded which). Source of these receptors: a young woman who had recovered from COVID-19.

J is TRBJ2-3 and V is TRBV4-1, with D maybe TRBD2 (6 bases). Trimming took 1 base from V and 0 from J, leaving 14 bases between them. This CDR3 comprises 17 residues. Germline loops: CDR1 MGHRA, CDR2 YSYEKL. CDR3 region: CASSQGVGGVSTDTQYF. The CDR3 nucleotides are TGCGCCAGCAGCCAAGGGGTGGGGGGTGTTAGCACAGATACGCAGTATTTT.

V and J are TRBV4-1 and TRBJ1-3, with D unclear. This CDR3 is 13 amino acids long. The V gene lost 8 bases and the J gene lost 0 bases, with 8 bases spanning the gap. Germline CDR1 and CDR2: MGHRA and YSYEKL. The CDR3 region has the DNA TGCGCCAGCCGTGAGAGCTCTGGAAACACCATATATTTT. Translating it yields CASRESSGNTIYF.

The V gene is TRBV6-5, the J gene TRBJ1-1, with TRBD1 matching over 7 bases. Per the germline V gene, CDR1 is MNHEY and CDR2 is SVGAGI. Unmatched junction bases numbered 11, after V lost 6 bases and J lost 4 bases. The CDR3 is made up of 15 amino acids. Written as DNA, the CDR3 is TGTGCCAGCAGGTTGTACTCCGGGACAGCCACTGAAGCTTTCTTT. This gives the protein CASRLYSGTATEAFF.

Notes on this clone: This specimen includes other DNA sequences encoding the same CDR3. The CDR3 sequence: CASSQDLQGYGYTF. In nucleotides, the CDR3 is TGTGCCAGCAGCCAAGATCTCCAGGGCTATGGCTACACCTTC. This chain connects TRBV3-1 (or the pseudogene TRBV3-2) to TRBJ1-2, with D tentatively TRBD1 (5 bases). Germline V gene sequence: CDR1 LGHDT, CDR2 YNNKEL (reference sequence). There are 14 residues in the CDR3. Trimming removed 0 bases at V and 4 bases at J, with 9 bases between.

V usage is TRBV3-1 (or the pseudogene TRBV3-2) and J usage is TRBJ2-7; D is uncertain. CDR3 size: 14 residues. Germline V gene lookup returns CDR1 LGHDT and CDR2 YNNKEL (reference sequence). The ends were cut back, 0 bases at V and 1 base at J, with 7 bases in the middle. The CDR3 here is CASSQDAQSYEQYF. CDR3 DNA sequence: TGTGCCAGCAGCCAAGATGCCCAGTCCTACGAGCAGTACTTC.

This clone was recorded only once. The genes are TRBV9 and TRBJ2-3; a possible D gene is TRBD2 (6 bases). CDR1 SGDLS and CDR2 YYNGEE come from the germline V gene. With 0 bases removed from V and 5 bases from J, the gap between germline ends came to 13 bases. The CDR3 is 15 amino acids. CDR3 DNA sequence: TGTGCCAGCAGCGTAGAGTCGGGGGTGGGAGATACGCAGTATTTT. Translated, it gives CASSVESGVGDTQYF.

J is TRBJ2-7 and V is TRBV5-4; tentatively, D is TRBD2 (6 bases). CDR1 is SGHNT, CDR2 YYREEE, per germline (reference sequence). This CDR3 contains 16 residues. Between the trimmed V and J ends, which lost 4 bases and 0 bases, there was a span of 17 bases. In DNA, the CDR3 is TGTGCCAGCAGCGCGGCGGCGGGGAGACCCTCCTACGAGCAGTACTTC. Protein: CASSAAAGRPSYEQYF.

The chain links TRBV10-3 to TRBJ1-1; D gene unclear. Germline lookup yields CDR1 ENHRY and CDR2 SYGVKD. Trimming stripped 8 bases from V and 0 bases from J, with 13 bases between. This CDR3 is 14 amino acids long. The CDR3 DNA reads TGTGCCATCTCCACAGTGAGTTTGAACACTGAAGCTTTCTTT. Its translation is CAISTVSLNTEAFF.

The chain combines TRBV10-3 with TRBJ2-1, with TRBD1 matching over 10 bases. The germline V gene has CDR1 ENHRY and CDR2 SYGVKD. V lost 10 bases, J lost 4 bases, and 4 bases stayed unmatched. CDR3 size: 13 residues. CDR3 sequence: CATGQGGYNEQFF. The CDR3 nucleotides are TGTGCCACTGGACAGGGGGGGTACAATGAGCAGTTCTTC.

This clone was picked up one time. The chain has TRBV2 and TRBJ1-6; no clear D gene. Trimming left V 8 bases short and J 6 bases short, with 17 bases between. CDR1 is SNHLY, CDR2 FYNNEI, per germline. This CDR3 has 15 residues. DNA of the CDR3: TGTGCCAGCCTAATCTCCGAGGGAATTAATTCACCCCTCCACTTT. As protein: CASLISEGINSPLHF.

The rearrangement links TRBV28 to TRBJ2-7; D gene ambiguous. Germline loops: CDR1 MDHEN, CDR2 SYDVKM. This CDR3 comprises 11 residues. V lost 8 bases and J 5 bases, leaving 10 bases between the germline ends. The CDR3 spells CASLNRNEQYF. DNA for the CDR3: TGTGCCAGCCTAAACAGAAACGAGCAGTACTTC. Filled out from reference TRBV28 and TRBJ2-7, the complete variable domain reads DVKVTQSSRYLVKRTGEKVFLECVQDMDHENMFWYRQDPGLGLRLIYFSYDVKMKEKGDIPEGYSVSREKKERFSLILESASTNQTSMYLCASLNRNEQYFGPGTRLTVT.

The chain has TRBV29-1 and TRBJ1-4; TRBD1 is a possible D gene (5 bases). This CDR3 is built from 16 residues. Germline V gene data show CDR1 as SQVTM and CDR2 as ANQGSEA. Deletions cut 4 bases from V and 0 bases from J, with 15 bases between. CDR3: CSVGPQGTSTNEKLFF. As DNA, the CDR3 is TGCAGCGTTGGGCCCCAGGGCACCTCAACTAATGAAAAACTGTTTTTT. Supplemented by reference TRBV29-1 and TRBJ1-4, the full variable domain reads SAVISQKPSRDICQRGTSLTIQCQVDSQVTMMFWYRQQPGQSLTLIATANQGSEATYESGFVIDKFPISRPNLTFSTLTVSNMSPEDSSIYLCSVGPQGTSTNEKLFFGSGTQLSVL.

The J gene is TRBJ2-3, the V gene TRBV21-1; TRBD2, the D gene given by the table, was not confirmed from the DNA. TRBV21-1 has pseudogene status. This CDR3 is built from 16 residues. CDR3 in DNA: TGTGCCAGCAGCAAAGGGGGGGGACCGAGCACAGATACGCAGTATTTT. Translation gives CASSKGGGPSTDTQYF.

The rearrangement links TRBV4-1 to TRBJ2-3, with a possible D match to TRBD2 (5 bases). CDR1 and CDR2 (germline): MGHRA, YSYEKL. Trimming shortened V by 10 bases and J by 2 bases, and 19 bases separated the two germline ends. This CDR3 contains 15 residues. The DNA for the CDR3 is TGCGCCATTTCCAAGCAGAGGGTCCTCACAGATACGCAGTATTTT. Amino acids: CAISKQRVLTDTQYF.

This clone showed up just a few times. The chain joins TRBV7-8 to TRBJ2-5, with D maybe TRBD1 (6 bases). Germline V CDR1 and CDR2: SGHVS, FQNEAQ. The germline V and J ends were trimmed by 5 bases and 4 bases, with 11 bases remaining between them. CDR3 length equals 13 residues. In DNA, the CDR3 is TGTGCCAGCAGCCAGGGGTTCCGAGAGACCCAGTACTTC. Translated: CASSQGFRETQYF. Variable domain in full (rest from reference TRBV7-8 and TRBJ2-5): GAGVSQSPRYKVAKRGQDVALRCDPISGHVSLFWYQQALGQGPEFLTYFQNEAQLDKSGLPSDRFFAERPEGSVSTLKIQRTQQEDSAVYLCASSQGFRETQYFGPGTRLLVL.

Here the CDR3 DNA reads TGTGCCAGTAGTATACTGGGATCCCGGGGGGTGGCCCAGTACTTC. It is translated as CASSILGSRGVAQYF. The chain recombines TRBV19 with TRBJ2-5; 7 bases fit TRBD2. V dropped 2 bases and J dropped 9; count of bases not matched to a gene: 12. This CDR3 spans 15 amino acids. Germline V lookup: CDR1 LNHDA, CDR2 SQIVND (reference sequence).

The J gene is TRBJ2-3, the V gene TRBV2; the match to TRBD2 covers 9 bases. The V and J ends lost 5 bases and 2 bases, in that order; junction bases with no gene match: 17. The germline V gene has CDR1 SNHLY and CDR2 FYNNEI. This CDR3 is built from 19 residues. The CDR3 DNA follows: TGTGCCAGCAGTAGGTCCCCGGCGGGGGGGCCAACAGTCACAGATACGCAGTATTTT. As protein: CASSRSPAGGPTVTDTQYF.

The rearrangement uses TRBV6-5 and TRBJ1-5; 7 bases fit TRBD1. CDR3 length: 14 amino acids. The V segment lost 5 bases and the J segment 4 bases; nucleotides outside the gene matches: 5. The germline gives CDR1 MNHEY, CDR2 SVGAGI. The CDR3 protein is CASSPGTDNQPQHF. CDR3 bases: TGTGCCAGCAGTCCCGGGACAGATAATCAGCCCCAGCATTTT.

This clone occurred once. The genes are TRBV18 and TRBJ2-5; the match to TRBD1 covers 10 bases. The germline CDR1 and CDR2 sequences are KGHSH and LQKENI. V shed 3 bases and J 5 bases; nucleotides not matched to a gene: 12. The CDR3 runs 17 residues. CDR3 bases: TGTGCCAGCTCACCCCGACAGGGACAGGGGATCGGCGAGACCCAGTACTTC. It specifies CASSPRQGQGIGETQYF.

The chain uses TRBV5-5 and TRBJ2-7, with TRBD1 identical over 7 bases. The ends lost 4 bases at V and 0 bases at J; junction bases unmatched: 13. The CDR3 is 17 amino acids. Germline loops: CDR1 SGHKS, CDR2 YYEKEE (reference sequence). The CDR3: CASSPFFDRVGSYEQYF. The CDR3 nucleotides read TGTGCCAGCAGCCCCTTTTTCGACAGGGTCGGCTCCTACGAGCAGTACTTC. The full variable domain, its missing parts supplied by reference TRBV5-5 and TRBJ2-7, is DAGVTQSPTHLIKTRGQQVTLRCSPISGHKSVSWYQQVLGQGPQFIFQYYEKEERGRGNFPDRFSARQFPNYSSELNVNALLLGDSALYLCASSPFFDRVGSYEQYFGPGTRLTVT.

V gene TRBV7-2 combines with J gene TRBJ1-1; D might be TRBD1 (5 bases). There are 13 residues in the CDR3. Germline-derived CDR1 and CDR2 are SGHTA and FQGNSA. V was pared by 2 bases and J by 4 bases, with 8 bases between. The CDR3 bases are TGTGCCAGCAGCTTAAGTAGGGGCACTGAAGCTTTCTTT. Its translation: CASSLSRGTEAFF.